This T cell receptor (beta chain) was recovered during a study of T cell responses to AZD1222 COVID-19 vaccine. Study results and caveats: An increase in Spike-specific TCR breadth and depth was observed after two AZD1222 doses.

As to this clone: Its target is not known.

The CDR3 consists of 14 residues. Germline V gene lookup returns CDR1 MDHEN and CDR2 SYDVKM. The J segment lost 3 bases and the V segment lost 6 bases, leaving 8 bases of the junction unmatched. Profiling relied on immunoSEQ multiplex PCR, and the TCRdb table lists in-frame clones only, not all of them. The profile covers about 86,000 clones, with approximately 88% appearing a single time and roughly 5.8% taken by the ten largest. Specimen: peripheral blood, collected on day 0 of AZD1222 vaccination. This sequence was found in an adult in good health. The rearrangement uses TRBV28 and TRBJ2-7; the match to TRBD2 covers 7 bases. The CDR3 nucleotides are TGTGCCAGCAGATCAGCGGGATCACTCTACGAGCAGTACTTC. Its translation is CASRSAGSLYEQYF. The whole variable domain, filled in from reference TRBV28 and TRBJ2-7, reads DVKVTQSSRYLVKRTGEKVFLECVQDMDHENMFWYRQDPGLGLRLIYFSYDVKMKEKGDIPEGYSVSREKKERFSLILESASTNQTSMYLCASRSAGSLYEQYFGPGTRLTVT.